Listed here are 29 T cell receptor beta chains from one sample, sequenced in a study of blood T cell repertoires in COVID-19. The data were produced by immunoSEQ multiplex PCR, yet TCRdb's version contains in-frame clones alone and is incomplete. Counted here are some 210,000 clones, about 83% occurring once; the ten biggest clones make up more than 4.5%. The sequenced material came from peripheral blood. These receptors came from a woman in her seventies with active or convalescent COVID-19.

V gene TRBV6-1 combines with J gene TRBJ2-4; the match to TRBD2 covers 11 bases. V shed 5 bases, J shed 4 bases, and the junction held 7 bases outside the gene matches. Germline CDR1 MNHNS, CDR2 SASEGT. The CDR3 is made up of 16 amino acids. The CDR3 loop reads CASSKVAGGPKNIQYF. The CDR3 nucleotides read TGTGCCAGCAGTAAAGTAGCGGGAGGGCCTAAAAACATTCAGTACTTC.

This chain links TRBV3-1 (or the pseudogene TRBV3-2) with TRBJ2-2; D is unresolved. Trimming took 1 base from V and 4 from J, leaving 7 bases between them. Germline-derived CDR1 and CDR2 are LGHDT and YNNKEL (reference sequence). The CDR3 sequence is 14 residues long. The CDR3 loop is CASSQVPSTGELFF. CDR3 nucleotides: TGTGCCAGCAGCCAAGTCCCCAGCACCGGGGAGCTGTTTTTT.

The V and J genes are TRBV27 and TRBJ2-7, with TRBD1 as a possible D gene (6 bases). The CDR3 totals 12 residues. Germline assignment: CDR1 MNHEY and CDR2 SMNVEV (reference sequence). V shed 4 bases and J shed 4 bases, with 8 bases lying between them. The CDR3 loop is CASSSQGYEQYF. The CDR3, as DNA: TGTGCCAGCAGTTCCCAGGGGTACGAGCAGTACTTC.

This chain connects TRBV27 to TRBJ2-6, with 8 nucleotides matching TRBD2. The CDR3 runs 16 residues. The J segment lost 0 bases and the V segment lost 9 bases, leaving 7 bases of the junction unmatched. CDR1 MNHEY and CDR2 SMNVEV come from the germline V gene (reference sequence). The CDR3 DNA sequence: TGTGCCAGAAAAGCGGGAGTCAGCTCTGGGGCCAACGTCCTGACTTTC. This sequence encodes CARKAGVSSGANVLTF. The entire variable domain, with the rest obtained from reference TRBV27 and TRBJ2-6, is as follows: EAQVTQNPRYLITVTGKKLTVTCSQNMNHEYMSWYRQDPGLGLRQIYYSMNVEVTDKGDVPEGYKVSRKEKRNFPLILESPSPNQTSLYFCARKAGVSSGANVLTFGAGSRLTVL.

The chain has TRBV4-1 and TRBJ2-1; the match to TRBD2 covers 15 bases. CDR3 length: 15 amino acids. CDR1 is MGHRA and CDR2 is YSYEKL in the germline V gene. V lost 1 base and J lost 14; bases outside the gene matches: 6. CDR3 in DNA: TGCGCCAGCAGCCAAGTGGGACTAGCGGGAGGACGGAAGTTCTTC. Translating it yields CASSQVGLAGGRKFF.

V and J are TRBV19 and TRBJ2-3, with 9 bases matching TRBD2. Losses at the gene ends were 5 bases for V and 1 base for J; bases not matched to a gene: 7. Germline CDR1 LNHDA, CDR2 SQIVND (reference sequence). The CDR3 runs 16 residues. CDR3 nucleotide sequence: TGTGCCAGTAGTTTCTTAGCGGGAGTTGGCACAGATACGCAGTATTTT. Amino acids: CASSFLAGVGTDTQYF.

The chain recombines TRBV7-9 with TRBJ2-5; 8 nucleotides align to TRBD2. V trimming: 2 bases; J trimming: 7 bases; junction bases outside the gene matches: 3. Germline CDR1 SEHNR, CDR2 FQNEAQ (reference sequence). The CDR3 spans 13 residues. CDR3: CASSLSAGGTQYF. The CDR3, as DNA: TGTGCCAGCAGCTTATCCGCGGGAGGGACCCAGTACTTC.

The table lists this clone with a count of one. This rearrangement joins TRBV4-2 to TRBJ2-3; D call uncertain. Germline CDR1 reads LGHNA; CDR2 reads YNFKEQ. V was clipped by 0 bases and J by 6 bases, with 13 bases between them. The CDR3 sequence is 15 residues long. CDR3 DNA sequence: TGTGCCAGCAGCCAAGATACAGCCCGCCCCGATACGCAGTATTTT. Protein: CASSQDTARPDTQYF.

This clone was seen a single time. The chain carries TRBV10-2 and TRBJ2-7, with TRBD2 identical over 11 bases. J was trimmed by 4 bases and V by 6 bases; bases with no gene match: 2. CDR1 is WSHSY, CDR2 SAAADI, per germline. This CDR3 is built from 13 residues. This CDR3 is CASRLAGEYEQYF. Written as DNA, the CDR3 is TGCGCCAGCAGACTAGCGGGAGAGTACGAGCAGTACTTC.

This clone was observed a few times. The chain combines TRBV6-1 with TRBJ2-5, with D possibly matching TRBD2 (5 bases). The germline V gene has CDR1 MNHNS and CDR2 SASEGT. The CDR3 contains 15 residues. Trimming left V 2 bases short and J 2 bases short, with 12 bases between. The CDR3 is CASSETRTLQETQYF. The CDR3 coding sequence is TGTGCCAGCAGTGAAACCCGGACTTTACAAGAGACCCAGTACTTC.

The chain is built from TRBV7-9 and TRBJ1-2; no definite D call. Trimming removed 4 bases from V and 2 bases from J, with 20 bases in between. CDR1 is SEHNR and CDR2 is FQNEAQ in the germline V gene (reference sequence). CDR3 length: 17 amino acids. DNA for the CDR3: TGTGCCAGCAGCTACCCCCGGGAGGGAGCGGTAAACTATGGCTACACCTTC. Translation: CASSYPREGAVNYGYTF.

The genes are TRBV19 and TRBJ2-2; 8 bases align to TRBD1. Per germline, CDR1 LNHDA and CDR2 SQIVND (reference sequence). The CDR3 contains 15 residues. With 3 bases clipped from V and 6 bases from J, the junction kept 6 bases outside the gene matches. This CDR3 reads CASSMEDRAPGELFF. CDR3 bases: TGTGCCAGTAGTATGGAGGACAGGGCTCCCGGGGAGCTGTTTTTT.

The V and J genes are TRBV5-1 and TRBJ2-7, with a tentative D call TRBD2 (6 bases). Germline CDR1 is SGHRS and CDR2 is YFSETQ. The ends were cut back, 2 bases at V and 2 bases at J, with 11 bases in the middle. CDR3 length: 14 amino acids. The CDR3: CASSFDGLTYEQYF. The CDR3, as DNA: TGCGCCAGCAGCTTTGATGGACTAACCTACGAGCAGTACTTC.

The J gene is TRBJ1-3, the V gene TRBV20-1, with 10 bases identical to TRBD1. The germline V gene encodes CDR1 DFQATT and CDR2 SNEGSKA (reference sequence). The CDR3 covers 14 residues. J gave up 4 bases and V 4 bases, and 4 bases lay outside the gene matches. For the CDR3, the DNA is TGCAGTGCTACTGACAGGGGGCTGGGAAACACCATATATTTT. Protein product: CSATDRGLGNTIYF.

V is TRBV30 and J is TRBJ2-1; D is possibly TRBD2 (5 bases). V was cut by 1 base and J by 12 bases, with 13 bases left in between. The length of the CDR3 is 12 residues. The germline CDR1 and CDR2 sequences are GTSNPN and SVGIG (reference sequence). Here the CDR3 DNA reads TGTGCCTGGAGTGCTGGCGGGCACGTGCAGTTCTTC. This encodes CAWSAGGHVQFF.

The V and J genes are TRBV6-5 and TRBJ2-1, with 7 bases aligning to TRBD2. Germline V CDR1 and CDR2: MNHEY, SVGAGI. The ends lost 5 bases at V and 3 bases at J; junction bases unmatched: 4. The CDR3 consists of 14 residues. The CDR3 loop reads CASSPRDYYNEQFF. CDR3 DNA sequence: TGTGCCAGCAGTCCCCGGGACTACTACAATGAGCAGTTCTTC.

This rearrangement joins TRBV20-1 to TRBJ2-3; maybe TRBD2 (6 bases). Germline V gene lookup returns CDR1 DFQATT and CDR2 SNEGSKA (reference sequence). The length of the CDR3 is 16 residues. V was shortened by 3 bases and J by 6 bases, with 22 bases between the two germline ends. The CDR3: CSASTPGDGSSDTQYF. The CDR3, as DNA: TGCAGTGCTAGTACCCCGGGAGATGGGTCCTCCGATACGCAGTATTTT.

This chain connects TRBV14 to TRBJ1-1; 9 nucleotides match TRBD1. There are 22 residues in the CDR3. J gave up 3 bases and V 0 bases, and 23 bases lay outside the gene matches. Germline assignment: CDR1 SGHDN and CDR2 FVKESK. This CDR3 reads CASSQDRAGFTGGLRRHTEAFF. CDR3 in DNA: TGTGCCAGCAGCCAAGATCGGGCGGGGTTTACAGGGGGCCTCCGGAGGCACACTGAAGCTTTCTTT.

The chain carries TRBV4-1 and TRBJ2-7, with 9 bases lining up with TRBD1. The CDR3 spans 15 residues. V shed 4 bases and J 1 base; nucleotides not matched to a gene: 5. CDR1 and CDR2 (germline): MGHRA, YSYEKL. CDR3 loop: CASSLSGQGSYEQYF. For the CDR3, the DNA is TGCGCCAGCAGCCTATCGGGACAGGGTTCCTACGAGCAGTACTTC.

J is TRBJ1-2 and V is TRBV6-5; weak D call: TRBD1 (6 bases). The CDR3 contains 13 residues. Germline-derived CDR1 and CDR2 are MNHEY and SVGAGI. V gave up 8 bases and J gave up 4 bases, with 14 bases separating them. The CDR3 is CASEVQGFYGYTF. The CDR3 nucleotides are TGTGCCAGCGAAGTACAGGGATTCTATGGCTACACCTTC.

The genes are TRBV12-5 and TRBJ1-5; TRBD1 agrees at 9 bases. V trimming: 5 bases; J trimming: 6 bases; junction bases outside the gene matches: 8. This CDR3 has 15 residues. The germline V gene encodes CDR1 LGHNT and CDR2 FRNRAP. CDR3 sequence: CASGQGTGRTQPQHF. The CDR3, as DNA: TGTGCTAGTGGTCAAGGGACAGGGAGGACTCAGCCCCAGCATTTT.

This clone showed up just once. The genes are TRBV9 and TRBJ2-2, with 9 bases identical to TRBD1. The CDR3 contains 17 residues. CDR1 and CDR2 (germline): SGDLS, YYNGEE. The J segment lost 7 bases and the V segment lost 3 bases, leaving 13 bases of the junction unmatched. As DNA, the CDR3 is TGTGCCAGCAGCGGTCTACAGGGGGCGATTCTAGGCGGGGAGCTGTTTTTT. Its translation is CASSGLQGAILGGELFF.

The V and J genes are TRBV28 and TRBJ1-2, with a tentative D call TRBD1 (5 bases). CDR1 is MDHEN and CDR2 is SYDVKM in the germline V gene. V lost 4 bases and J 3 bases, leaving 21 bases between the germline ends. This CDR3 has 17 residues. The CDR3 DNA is TGTGCCAGCAGTTCCTACCCACAGGCGGTTGGAGACTATGGCTACACCTTC. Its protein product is CASSSYPQAVGDYGYTF.

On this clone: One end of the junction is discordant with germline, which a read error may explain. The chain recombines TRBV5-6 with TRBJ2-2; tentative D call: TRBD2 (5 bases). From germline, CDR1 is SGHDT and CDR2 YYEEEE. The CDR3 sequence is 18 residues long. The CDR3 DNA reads TGTGCCAGCAGCCGCCCAGCCATGGGGTTTGCGAACACCGGGGAGCTATTTTTT. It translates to CASSRPAMGFANTGELFF.

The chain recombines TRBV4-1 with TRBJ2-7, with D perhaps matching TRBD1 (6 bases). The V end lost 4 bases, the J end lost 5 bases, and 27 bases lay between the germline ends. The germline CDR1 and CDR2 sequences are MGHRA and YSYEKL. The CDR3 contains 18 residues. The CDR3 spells CASSPETSGLLRGNEQYF. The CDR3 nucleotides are TGCGCCAGCAGCCCGGAGACCTCAGGGTTGCTTAGGGGGAACGAGCAGTACTTC.

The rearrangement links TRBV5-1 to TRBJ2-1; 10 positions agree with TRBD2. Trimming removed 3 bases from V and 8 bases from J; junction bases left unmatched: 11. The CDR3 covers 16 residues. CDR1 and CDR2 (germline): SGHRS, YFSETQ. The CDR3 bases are TGCGCCAGCAGCTCGGGACTAGCGCCTCAAGGGGATGAGCAGTTCTTC. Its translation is CASSSGLAPQGDEQFF.

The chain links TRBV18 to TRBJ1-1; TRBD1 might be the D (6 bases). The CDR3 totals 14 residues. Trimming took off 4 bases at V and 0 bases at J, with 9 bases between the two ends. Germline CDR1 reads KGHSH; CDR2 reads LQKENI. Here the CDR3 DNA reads TGTGCCAGCTCACTCGGACAGCTGAACACTGAAGCTTTCTTT. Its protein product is CASSLGQLNTEAFF.

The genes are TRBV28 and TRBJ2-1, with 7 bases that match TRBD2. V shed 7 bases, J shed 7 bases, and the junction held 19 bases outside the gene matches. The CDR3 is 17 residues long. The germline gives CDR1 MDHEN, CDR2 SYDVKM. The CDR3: CASTWAKREGKGNEQFF. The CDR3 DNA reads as TGTGCCAGCACCTGGGCGAAGCGGGAAGGGAAGGGGAATGAGCAGTTCTTC.

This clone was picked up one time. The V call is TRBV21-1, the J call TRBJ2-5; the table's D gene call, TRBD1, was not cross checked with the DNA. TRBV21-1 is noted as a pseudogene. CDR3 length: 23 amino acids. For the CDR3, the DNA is TGTGCCAGCAGCACCCCTTCCGCGGGGACAGGGGGGATGGAGTATACTTCGCCGGATGCCCAGTACTTC. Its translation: CASSTPSAGTGGMEYTSPDAQYF.